A single sample is the source of the 8 T cell receptor beta chains below, sequenced in a study of CD8+ T cells in alopecia areata. Extraction and reverse transcription of RNA yielded cDNA as the sequencing template. Sequencing was performed with immunoSEQ multiplex PCR; in TCRdb, only in-frame clones are kept and a portion is missing. The sample has approximately 2,700 clones, none seen only once; the top ten hold 45% to 60%. Sequencing was done on a sample of lesional skin. These TCRs come from a C3H/HeJ mouse with alopecia areata. The mouse line has the MHC haplotype H2-k.

This clone is medium-sized in the sample. Gene names are the mouse ones. The CDR3 loop reads CASSLGTGNTEVFF. The sequenced part of the CDR3 DNA is TGTGCCAGCAGTTTGGGGACAGGAAACACA. The chain combines TRBV14 with TRBJ1-1; 8 bases line up with TRBD1. The CDR3 end falls 4 residues outside the read, so it is completed with the germline J gene. Germline V gene data show CDR1 as SGHDT and CDR2 as FRDEAV. The length of the CDR3 is 14 residues. J gave up 1 base and V 2 bases, and 1 base lay outside the gene matches.

The table lists this clone with many counts. The gene symbols are mouse symbols. The read stops 4 residues short of the end of the CDR3; the missing end is completed from the germline J gene. This chain joins TRBV13-3 and TRBJ1-4; maybe TRBD1 (6 bases). Germline V gives CDR1 NNHDY, CDR2 SYVADS. This CDR3 has 13 amino acids. Trimming cost V 4 bases and J 5 bases, with 9 bases left between them. CDR3 amino acids: CASSPGQNERLFF. The part of the CDR3 DNA that was read is TGTGCCAGCAGTCCGGGACAAAACGAA.

This clone came up many times. The listed genes are named as in mouse. Sequencing ends 4 residues short of the CDR3 end; the germline J gene provides the rest. The V gene is TRBV13-3, the J gene TRBJ2-1; the D gene is possibly TRBD2 (7 bases). Trimming pared 1 base from V and 6 bases from J, leaving 11 bases between. The CDR3 is made up of 14 amino acids. Looked up from germline, CDR1 is NNHDY and CDR2 is SYVADS. CDR3 DNA, as far as it was read: TGTGCCAGCAGTGATAGCTGGGGGCTTGCT. Encoded protein: CASSDSWGLA. The CDR3 as a whole reads CASSDSWGLAEQFF.

This clone was counted a few times. The germline and genes are mouse ones. The CDR3 end is not reached by the read, which stops 4 residues before it; the germline J gene fills it in. The rearrangement links TRBV13-2 to TRBJ2-4; 8 nucleotides align to TRBD1. The CDR3 totals 15 residues. V lost 2 bases to trimming and J lost 0 bases; unmatched junction nucleotides: 2. Germline lookup yields CDR1 NNHNN and CDR2 SYGAGS (reference sequence). CDR3 residues: CASGDHRGSQNTLYF. The DNA read from the CDR3 is TGTGCCAGCGGTGACCACAGGGGGAGTCAAAAC.

This clone came up many times. A far larger clone is one base from this, pointing to a likely read error. The listed genes are named as in mouse. CDR3 DNA, as far as it was read: TGTGCCAGCAGTCGGACAATAAACACCGGG. It specifies CASSRTINTG. The full CDR3 protein is CASSRTINTGQLYF. The chain employs TRBV19 and TRBJ2-2, with D perhaps TRBD1 (5 bases). The read is 4 residues too short to cover the CDR3 end, so that end is filled in from the germline J gene. Trimming left V 4 bases short and J 1 base short, with 8 bases between. Looked up from germline, CDR1 is FNHDT and CDR2 is SITEND (reference sequence). The CDR3 is 14 residues long.

This clone occurred many times. Genes and germline come from the mouse. Sequencing ends 4 residues short of the CDR3 end; the germline J gene provides the rest. This chain joins TRBV19 and TRBJ2-7, with a possible D match to TRBD1 (7 bases). The germline CDR1 and CDR2 sequences are FNHDT and SITEND (reference sequence). The CDR3 contains 14 residues. V was shortened by 2 bases and J by 1 base, with 10 bases between the two germline ends. CDR3 DNA, as far as it was read: TGTGCCAGCAGTATGGAGGGGGCTTCCTAT. This sequence encodes CASSMEGASY. The whole CDR3 sequence reads CASSMEGASYEQYF. Using reference TRBV19 and TRBJ2-7 for the parts outside the CDR3, the full variable domain is GGIITQTPKFLIGQEGQKLTLKCQQNFNHDTMYWYRQDSGKGLRLIYYSITENDLQKGDLSEGYDASREKKSSFSLTVTSAQKNEMAVFLCASSMEGASYEQYFGPGTRLTVL.

This clone was seen ten or more times. These gene names are mouse names. The read ends 4 residues shy of where the CDR3 ends; the end is completed using the germline J gene. The gene calls are TRBV13-3 and TRBJ2-1, with 9 bases lining up with TRBD1. The CDR3 contains 15 residues. Germline trimming cut 3 bases from V and 3 bases from J; bases unmatched to any gene: 4. Per the germline V gene, CDR1 is NNHDY and CDR2 is SYVADS. The sequenced part of the CDR3 DNA is TGTGCCAGCAGTGGCCGGGACAGGGTCTATGCT. Amino acids: CASSGRDRVYA. The full CDR3 protein is CASSGRDRVYAEQFF.

With regard to this clone: The gene names given are mouse names. The read comes to an end 4 residues before the CDR3 does, leaving the germline J gene to fill in the end. The chain couples TRBV31 to TRBJ2-3; the D gene is possibly TRBD1 (6 bases). The CDR3 sequence is 13 residues long. Germline-derived CDR1 and CDR2 are GKSSPN and SITVG. Trimming cost V 3 bases and J 3 bases, with 10 bases left between them. The part of the CDR3 DNA that was read is TGTGCCTGGAGCCCGGGACAAGCAGAA. Translated: CAWSPGQAE. The complete CDR3 protein is CAWSPGQAETLYF.